These T cell receptor beta chains were read from a single sample in a study of T-cell reconstitution after alpha-beta-depleted transplantation in children. Each CDR3 protein gets one entry after TCRdb re-called the PCR reads with MiXCR. Of over 90,000 distinct CDR3 sequences listed, around 6% are singletons. Source: PBMCs, mostly from graft donor cells, taken 60 days after TCRalphabeta/CD19-depleted stem cell transplant. The receptors here all came from a female patient between 2 and 15 years old who had a stem cell transplant for Fanconi anemia, so the T cells may come from the graft donor. CDR3s include the opening cysteine and the closing phenylalanine or tryptophan. D genes are given only for firm matches. A clone size is listed for some rows: how often the clone was seen (once, few, many), or a class if it is expanded.

cdr3_nt cdr3_aa v_call d_call j_call cdr3_length clone_size
TGTGCCAGCAGTGGACTAGCGGGAGAGCACGAGCAGTACTTC CASSGLAGEHEQYF TRBV25-1 TRBD2 TRBJ2-7 14 many
TGTGCCAGCAGCTTAACCGGAGACTCCTACAATGAGCAGTTCTTC CASSLTGDSYNEQFF TRBV7-2 NA TRBJ2-1 15 many
TGTGCCAGCAGTTTTCGCTCCCGGCGGGACGAGCAGTACTTC CASSFRSRRDEQYF TRBV28 NA TRBJ2-7 14 many
TGCGCCAGCAGCTTACGGGACAGGCCCTACGAGCAGTACTTC CASSLRDRPYEQYF TRBV5-1 TRBD1 TRBJ2-7 14 many
TGCGCCAGCAGCTTGGCCTTGCACGGACAGGGAGCGGGAAACACCATATATTTT CASSLALHGQGAGNTIYF TRBV5-1 TRBD1 TRBJ1-3 18 NA
TGCGCCAGCAGCTTGGGACAGGGGGTAGAGCCCCAGCATTTT CASSLGQGVEPQHF TRBV5-1 TRBD1 TRBJ1-5 14 few
TGCGCCAGCAGCTCACCCCGACTAGCGGGACTCCAAGAGACCCAGTACTTC CASSSPRLAGLQETQYF TRBV5-1 TRBD2 TRBJ2-5 17 NA
TGTGCCAGCAGCTTGGGGGGGCTAGCCTACGAGCAGTACTTC CASSLGGLAYEQYF TRBV5-5 NA TRBJ2-7 14 many
TGTGCCAGCAGTTTATTAACAGGGGTCTCACCCCTCCACTTT CASSLLTGVSPLHF TRBV27 TRBD1 TRBJ1-6 14 NA
TGTGCCAGCAGCTTGCTGACTAGCGGGTATACCTACGAGCAGTACTTC CASSLLTSGYTYEQYF TRBV5-6 TRBD2 TRBJ2-7 16 many
TGTGCCAGCAGTTACGATTCCCGGACCGGGGGCATTCAGTACTTC CASSYDSRTGGIQYF TRBV6-5 NA TRBJ2-4 15 many
TGTGCCAGCAGTGAATGGACCATCGGGACTAGAAAAGAGACCCAGTACTTC CASSEWTIGTRKETQYF TRBV25-1 TRBD2 TRBJ2-5 17 few
TGCAGTGCTAGTCAGGGGGCTGGAAATGAGCAGTTCTTC CSASQGAGNEQFF TRBV20-1 TRBD1 TRBJ2-1 13 many
TGTGCCAGCAGTGAACGGGTCGGGAGCACAGATACGCAGTATTTT CASSERVGSTDTQYF TRBV2 NA TRBJ2-3 15 many
TGTGCCAGCAGCCGATTCGGGGGACCCTACAATGAGCAGTTCTTC CASSRFGGPYNEQFF TRBV12-3/TRBV12-4 NA TRBJ2-1 15 many
TGCGCCAGCAGCCAAATTCTCCGGGACAGGAACTATGGCTACACCTTC CASSQILRDRNYGYTF TRBV4-1 TRBD1 TRBJ1-2 16 many
TGTGCCAGCGAGAGTCCTCGCACAGATACGCAGTATTTT CASESPRTDTQYF TRBV6-5 NA TRBJ2-3 13 many
TGTGCCAGCAGTTACTCGCCGGGATTAGAGACCCAGTACTTC CASSYSPGLETQYF TRBV6-5 NA TRBJ2-5 14 many
TGTGCCACCAGCCGGGCCTGGAACACTGAAGCTTTCTTT CATSRAWNTEAFF TRBV15 NA TRBJ1-1 13 many
TGTGCCAGCAGTCCCGAAGGAAGGCAAGCTTCGCGGGGTTATGCTGAAGCTTTCTTT CASSPEGRQASRGYAEAFF TRBV7-8 NA TRBJ1-1 19 many
TGCAGTGCTAGAGATAGGTTGCAGGGGGGCAATGAGCAGTTCTTC CSARDRLQGGNEQFF TRBV20-1 NA TRBJ2-1 15 many
TGTGCCAGCGGGAGGACAGGGAGCGAGCAGTACTTC CASGRTGSEQYF TRBV6-2/TRBV6-3 TRBD1 TRBJ2-7 12 many
TGTGCCAGCAGCCCCCCTGGGGTTCACGAGACCCAGTACTTC CASSPPGVHETQYF TRBV9 NA TRBJ2-5 14 few
TGTGCCACCAGCAGAGGATCTCGGACAGAAGGCGAGCAGTACTTC CATSRGSRTEGEQYF TRBV15 NA TRBJ2-7 15 many
TGTGCCAGCAGCCAAGACCCCCATGAGCAGTTCTTC CASSQDPHEQFF TRBV3-1 NA TRBJ2-1 12 NA
TGCGCCAGCGAGGAGGGGAACACCGGGGAGCTGTTTTTT CASEEGNTGELFF TRBV5-1 NA TRBJ2-2 13 many
TGTGCCAGCAGCCATCGGGGGGCCGGCACAGATACGCAGTATTTT CASSHRGAGTDTQYF TRBV4-2 NA TRBJ2-3 15 many
TGTGCCAGCAGCCAAGTGGCGGGGGTAGAGACCCAGTACTTC CASSQVAGVETQYF TRBV3-1 TRBD2 TRBJ2-5 14 many